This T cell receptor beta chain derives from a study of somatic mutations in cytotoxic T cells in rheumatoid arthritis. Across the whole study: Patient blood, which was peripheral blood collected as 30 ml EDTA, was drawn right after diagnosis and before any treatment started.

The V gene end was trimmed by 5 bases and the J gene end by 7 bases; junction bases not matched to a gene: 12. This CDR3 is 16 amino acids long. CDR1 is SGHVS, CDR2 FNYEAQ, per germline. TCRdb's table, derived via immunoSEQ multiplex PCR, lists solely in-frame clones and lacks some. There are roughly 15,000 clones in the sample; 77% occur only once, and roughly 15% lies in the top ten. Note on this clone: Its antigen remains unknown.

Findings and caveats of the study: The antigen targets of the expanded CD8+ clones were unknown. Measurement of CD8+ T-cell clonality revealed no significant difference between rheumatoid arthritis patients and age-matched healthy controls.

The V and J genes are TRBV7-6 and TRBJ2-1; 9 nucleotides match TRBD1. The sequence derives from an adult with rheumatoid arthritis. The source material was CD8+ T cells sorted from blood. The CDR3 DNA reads TGTGCCAGCAGCCCCGGGACAGGGCCCGCTTTAAATGAGCAGTTCTTC. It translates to CASSPGTGPALNEQFF. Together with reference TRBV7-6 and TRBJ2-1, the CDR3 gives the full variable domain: GAGVSQSPRYKVTKRGQDVALRCDPISGHVSLYWYRQALGQGPEFLTYFNYEAQQDKSGLPNDRFSAERPEGSISTLTIQRTEQRDSAMYRCASSPGTGPALNEQFFGPGTRLTVL.